This is a list of T cell receptor beta chains from one sample in a study of blood T cell repertoires in COVID-19. Sequencing used immunoSEQ multiplex PCR; TCRdb keeps in-frame clones, though not all of them. This sample carries approximately 300,000 clones, around 82% of them seen once, and the ten largest clones take about 1.2%. The sequencing sample was made of peripheral blood. The receptor source for this set is a woman aged 50 to 60 with acute or convalescent COVID-19. Each CDR3 is given with its conserved first and last residue. Fields, in order: J gene, D gene, clone size, V gene, CDR3 protein, CDR3 DNA. A D gene is named only where the DNA matches it firmly. Part of the rows lack a size; the others show once, few, many or a class for expanded clones.

J: TRBJ2-5
D: TRBD2
size: NA
V: TRBV5-4
CDR3: CASSAGTSGNGETQYF
DNA: TGTGCCAGCAGCGCGGGGACTAGCGGGAACGGAGAGACCCAGTACTTC

J: TRBJ1-5
D: TRBD1
size: NA
V: TRBV5-4
CDR3: CASSFDRGSGNQPQHF
DNA: TGTGCCAGCAGTTTTGACAGGGGGTCTGGCAATCAGCCCCAGCATTTT

J: TRBJ2-1
D: NA
size: NA
V: TRBV3-1/TRBV3-2
CDR3: CASSQGPLGSQFF
DNA: TGTGCCAGCAGCCAAGGGCCACTAGGATCGCAGTTCTTC

J: TRBJ2-3
D: NA
size: NA
V: TRBV19
CDR3: CASSQGSDPSTDTQYF
DNA: TGTGCCAGTAGCCAGGGAAGCGACCCTAGCACAGATACGCAGTATTTT

J: TRBJ1-3
D: NA
size: NA
V: TRBV9
CDR3: CASSVAPGFSGNTIYF
DNA: TGTGCCAGCAGCGTAGCCCCGGGGTTCTCTGGAAACACCATATATTTT

J: TRBJ2-3
D: TRBD2
size: NA
V: TRBV7-2
CDR3: CASSLEGLAGGLGNTQYF
DNA: TGTGCCAGCAGCTTAGAAGGGCTAGCGGGGGGGCTGGGAAATACGCAGTATTTT

J: TRBJ2-5
D: NA
size: NA
V: TRBV21-1
CDR3: CASSLPTSGRGETQYF
DNA: TGTGCCAGCAGCCTCCCCACTAGCGGGAGAGGGGAGACCCAGTACTTC

J: TRBJ1-2
D: TRBD1
size: NA
V: TRBV10-3
CDR3: CAISDEAGGALGYGYTF
DNA: TGTGCCATCAGTGATGAGGCAGGGGGTGCCCTCGGCTATGGCTACACCTTC

J: TRBJ1-1
D: NA
size: NA
V: TRBV29-1
CDR3: CSVDRGSLNTEAFF
DNA: TGCAGCGTCGATAGGGGGAGTCTGAACACTGAAGCTTTCTTT

J: TRBJ2-1
D: TRBD1
size: NA
V: TRBV5-5
CDR3: CASSRTGTRNEQFF
DNA: TGTGCCAGCAGCAGGACAGGGACGCGCAATGAGCAGTTCTTC

J: TRBJ1-5
D: NA
size: NA
V: TRBV2
CDR3: CASRDWTVGMSQPQHF
DNA: TGTGCCAGCAGGGACTGGACAGTCGGGATGAGTCAGCCCCAGCATTTT

J: TRBJ2-1
D: NA
size: NA
V: TRBV7-9
CDR3: CASSGPGYNEQFF
DNA: TGTGCCAGCAGCGGGCCTGGGTACAATGAGCAGTTCTTC

J: TRBJ2-3
D: TRBD2
size: NA
V: TRBV11-2
CDR3: CASSPERGGPVDTQYF
DNA: TGTGCCAGCAGCCCAGAGCGGGGGGGGCCGGTAGATACGCAGTATTTT

J: TRBJ1-5
D: NA
size: NA
V: TRBV11-2
CDR3: CASSLGQMGRHQPQHF
DNA: TGTGCCAGCAGCTTAGGACAGATGGGCCGACATCAGCCCCAGCATTTT

J: TRBJ1-3
D: TRBD1
size: few
V: TRBV18
CDR3: CASSPGTGVSSGNTIYF
DNA: TGTGCCAGCTCACCTGGGACAGGGGTCAGCTCTGGAAACACCATATATTTT

J: TRBJ2-1
D: TRBD1
size: once
V: TRBV5-6
CDR3: CASSLEDRPDNEQFF
DNA: TGTGCCAGCAGCTTGGAGGACAGGCCAGACAATGAGCAGTTCTTC

J: TRBJ2-2
D: NA
size: NA
V: TRBV11-2
CDR3: CASSLVGLANTGELFF
DNA: TGTGCCAGCAGCTTAGTGGGACTGGCCAACACCGGGGAGCTGTTTTTT

J: TRBJ2-5
D: NA
size: NA
V: TRBV2
CDR3: CASSATQETQYF
DNA: TGTGCCAGCAGTGCCACTCAAGAGACCCAGTACTTC

J: TRBJ2-7
D: TRBD2
size: NA
V: TRBV4-2
CDR3: CASSPRTSGNNYEQYF
DNA: TGTGCCAGCAGCCCCCGGACTAGCGGGAATAACTACGAGCAGTACTTC

J: TRBJ1-5
D: NA
size: few
V: TRBV4-1
CDR3: CASSETGQPQHF
DNA: TGCGCCAGCAGCGAGACTGGGCAGCCCCAGCATTTT

J: TRBJ1-2
D: NA
size: NA
V: TRBV30
CDR3: CAVERRAYGGYTF
DNA: TGTGCCGTAGAGAGGAGGGCCTATGGTGGCTACACCTTC

J: TRBJ1-5
D: NA
size: few
V: TRBV5-8
CDR3: CASSPGMNQPQHF
DNA: TGTGCCAGCAGCCCCGGGATGAATCAGCCCCAGCATTTT

J: TRBJ2-3
D: NA
size: NA
V: TRBV4-2
CDR3: CASSQEASRGDTQYF
DNA: TGTGCCAGCAGCCAAGAAGCTAGCAGGGGAGATACGCAGTATTTT

J: TRBJ2-1
D: NA
size: NA
V: TRBV18
CDR3: CASSPTGDSSYNEQFF
DNA: TGTGCCAGCTCACCAACGGGGGACAGCTCCTACAATGAGCAGTTCTTC

J: TRBJ1-2
D: TRBD1
size: NA
V: TRBV11-2
CDR3: CASSLRQGRDYGYTF
DNA: TGTGCCAGCAGCCTCCGACAGGGAAGGGACTATGGCTACACCTTC

J: TRBJ2-6
D: TRBD2
size: NA
V: TRBV5-1
CDR3: CASSLEGSGAGANVLTF
DNA: TGCGCCAGCAGCTTGGAAGGTAGCGGGGCTGGGGCCAACGTCCTGACTTTC

J: TRBJ2-3
D: TRBD2
size: NA
V: TRBV7-2
CDR3: CASSSLATSGRTTDTQYF
DNA: TGTGCCAGCAGCTCCCTCGCGACTAGCGGGAGGACAACAGATACGCAGTATTTT

J: TRBJ2-1
D: NA
size: NA
V: TRBV5-4
CDR3: CASSWGRDNEQFF
DNA: TGTGCCAGCAGCTGGGGGCGGGACAATGAGCAGTTCTTC

J: TRBJ1-6
D: NA
size: NA
V: TRBV19
CDR3: CASAGGNSYNSPLHF
DNA: TGTGCCAGCGCTGGGGGGAACTCCTATAATTCACCCCTCCACTTT

J: TRBJ2-1
D: NA
size: NA
V: TRBV6-4
CDR3: CASSDAVTGQQFF
DNA: TGTGCCAGCAGTGACGCAGTAACGGGTCAGCAGTTCTTC

J: TRBJ2-7
D: NA
size: once
V: TRBV19
CDR3: CASSRQQGPYEQYF
DNA: TGTGCCAGTAGTCGACAGCAGGGCCCCTACGAGCAGTACTTC

J: TRBJ2-1
D: TRBD2
size: NA
V: TRBV6-6
CDR3: CATLAGVINEQFF
DNA: TGTGCCACCTTAGCGGGAGTAATCAATGAGCAGTTCTTC

J: TRBJ1-4
D: NA
size: NA
V: TRBV25-1
CDR3: CASSEWQGGEKLFF
DNA: TGTGCCAGCAGTGAATGGCAGGGAGGCGAAAAACTGTTTTTT

J: TRBJ2-7
D: NA
size: few
V: TRBV11-2
CDR3: CASSPLGLSSYEQYF
DNA: TGTGCCAGCAGCCCTTTGGGCCTTAGCTCCTACGAGCAGTACTTC

J: TRBJ1-4
D: TRBD1
size: NA
V: TRBV3-1/TRBV3-2
CDR3: CASSPRDRDEKLFF
DNA: TGTGCCAGCAGCCCCCGGGACAGGGACGAAAAACTGTTTTTT

J: TRBJ1-5
D: TRBD1
size: NA
V: TRBV2
CDR3: CASSPDRGQNQPQHF
DNA: TGTGCCAGCAGCCCCGACAGGGGCCAAAATCAGCCCCAGCATTTT

J: TRBJ2-5
D: NA
size: NA
V: TRBV9
CDR3: CASSVLQGQGETQYF
DNA: TGTGCCAGCAGCGTACTGCAGGGTCAGGGAGAGACCCAGTACTTC

J: TRBJ2-2
D: NA
size: NA
V: TRBV18
CDR3: CASSPRGNTGELFF
DNA: TGTGCCAGCTCACCAAGGGGGAACACCGGGGAGCTGTTTTTT

J: TRBJ2-5
D: NA
size: NA
V: TRBV2
CDR3: CASSGDYSETQYF
DNA: TGTGCCAGCAGCGGCGACTATTCGGAGACCCAGTACTTC

J: TRBJ2-3
D: NA
size: few
V: TRBV5-8
CDR3: CASPSGGHTDTQYF
DNA: TGTGCCAGCCCATCGGGGGGCCATACAGATACGCAGTATTTT

J: TRBJ2-3
D: TRBD2
size: NA
V: TRBV24-1
CDR3: CATASGGSTDTQYF
DNA: TGTGCCACCGCTAGCGGGGGATCCACAGATACGCAGTATTTT

J: TRBJ1-1
D: NA
size: few
V: TRBV9
CDR3: CASSVRGTGNTEAFF
DNA: TGTGCCAGCAGCGTAAGGGGCACAGGGAACACTGAAGCTTTCTTT

J: TRBJ1-1
D: NA
size: NA
V: TRBV20-1
CDR3: CSASPAGRSYMNTEAFF
DNA: TGCAGTGCTAGTCCCGCGGGGAGGAGCTACATGAACACTGAAGCTTTCTTT

J: TRBJ1-2
D: TRBD1
size: NA
V: TRBV18
CDR3: CASSPPDRPRYGYTF
DNA: TGTGCCAGCTCACCACCGGACAGGCCCCGCTATGGCTACACCTTC

J: TRBJ2-5
D: TRBD2
size: NA
V: TRBV6-4
CDR3: CASSPMGAGGPGETQYF
DNA: TGTGCCAGCAGCCCGATGGGCGCGGGGGGGCCGGGAGAGACCCAGTACTTC

J: TRBJ1-6
D: NA
size: NA
V: TRBV30
CDR3: CAWAEGVKGNSPLHF
DNA: TGTGCCTGGGCCGAAGGGGTGAAGGGGAATTCACCCCTCCACTTT

J: TRBJ2-1
D: TRBD2
size: NA
V: TRBV5-1
CDR3: CASSLAGTSRNEQFF
DNA: TGCGCCAGCAGCTTGGCCGGGACTAGTCGAAATGAGCAGTTCTTC

J: TRBJ2-5
D: NA
size: NA
V: TRBV5-3
CDR3: CARSLSTSFGQETQYF
DNA: TGTGCCAGAAGCTTAAGCACTAGCTTTGGACAAGAGACCCAGTACTTC

J: TRBJ1-1
D: NA
size: NA
V: TRBV10-2
CDR3: CASSEGSRGTEAFF
DNA: TGCGCCAGCAGTGAAGGTTCACGGGGAACTGAAGCTTTCTTT

J: TRBJ1-1
D: NA
size: NA
V: TRBV5-1
CDR3: CASSRTVGQGNTEAFF
DNA: TGCGCCAGCAGCAGAACGGTGGGGCAGGGAAACACTGAAGCTTTCTTT

J: TRBJ2-1
D: TRBD2
size: NA
V: TRBV2
CDR3: CASSEDGTSGYNEQFF
DNA: TGTGCCAGCAGTGAAGACGGGACTAGCGGGTACAATGAGCAGTTCTTC

J: TRBJ1-2
D: TRBD1
size: NA
V: TRBV27
CDR3: CASSSRDSNGYTF
DNA: TGTGCCAGCAGTTCACGGGACAGTAATGGCTACACCTTC

J: TRBJ1-5
D: TRBD1
size: NA
V: TRBV27
CDR3: CASAPRGQGDQPQHF
DNA: TGTGCCAGCGCCCCCCGGGGACAGGGCGATCAGCCCCAGCATTTT

J: TRBJ1-2
D: NA
size: few
V: TRBV18
CDR3: CASSLRQLSYGYTF
DNA: TGTGCCAGCTCACTTCGACAACTCTCGTATGGCTACACCTTC

J: TRBJ1-2
D: NA
size: NA
V: TRBV7-9
CDR3: CASSSGNYGYTF
DNA: TGTGCCAGCAGCTCCGGTAACTATGGCTACACCTTC

J: TRBJ2-5
D: TRBD2
size: NA
V: TRBV11-2
CDR3: CASSLSSAGGGSKETQYF
DNA: TGTGCCAGCAGCTTATCATCGGCGGGAGGAGGGTCGAAAGAGACCCAGTACTTC

J: TRBJ2-5
D: NA
size: NA
V: TRBV6-2/TRBV6-3
CDR3: CASSYRGQETQYF
DNA: TGTGCCAGCAGTTACCGAGGGCAAGAGACCCAGTACTTC

J: TRBJ2-5
D: TRBD1
size: NA
V: TRBV15
CDR3: CATSPGQVDEETQYF
DNA: TGTGCCACCAGCCCCGGACAGGTGGACGAAGAGACCCAGTACTTC